This TCR beta chain appears in the sequencing data of a study of T cell responses to AZD1222 COVID-19 vaccine. The V gene's germline CDR1 is KGHSH and CDR2 LQKENI. V was pared by 6 bases and J by 4 bases, with 5 bases of the junction left unmatched. CDR3 size: 13 residues. Points from the study as a whole: Dominant at 160-218 and 743-854, vaccine-associated CD4 TCRs also spanned spike.

Some clones are missing from TCRdb's copy, which holds only in-frame ones; the method was immunoSEQ multiplex PCR. This sample has some 90,000 clones; roughly 85% occur once, and the top ten carry under 9%. As regards this clone: The target antigen is unknown.

This receptor was identified in an adult in good health. Here the sequenced sample was peripheral blood, taken on day 0 of AZD1222 vaccination. The chain carries TRBV18 and TRBJ1-2; TRBD1 aligns across 7 bases. CDR3: CASSPTGPYGYTF. CDR3 bases: TGTGCCAGCTCTCCGACAGGGCCCTATGGCTACACCTTC.